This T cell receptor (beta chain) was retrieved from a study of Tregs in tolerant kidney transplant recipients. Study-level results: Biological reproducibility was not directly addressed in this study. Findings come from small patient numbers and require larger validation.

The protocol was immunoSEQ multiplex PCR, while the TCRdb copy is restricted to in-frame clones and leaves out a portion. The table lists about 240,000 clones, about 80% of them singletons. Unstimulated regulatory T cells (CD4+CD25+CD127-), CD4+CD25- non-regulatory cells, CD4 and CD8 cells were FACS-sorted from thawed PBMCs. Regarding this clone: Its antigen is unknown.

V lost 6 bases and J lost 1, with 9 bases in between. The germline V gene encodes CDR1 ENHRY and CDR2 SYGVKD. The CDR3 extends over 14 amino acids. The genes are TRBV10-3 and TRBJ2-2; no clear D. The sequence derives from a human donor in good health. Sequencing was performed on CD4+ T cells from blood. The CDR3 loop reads CAIRKDQNTGELFF. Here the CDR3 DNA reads TGTGCCATCAGGAAAGATCAGAACACCGGGGAGCTGTTTTTT.